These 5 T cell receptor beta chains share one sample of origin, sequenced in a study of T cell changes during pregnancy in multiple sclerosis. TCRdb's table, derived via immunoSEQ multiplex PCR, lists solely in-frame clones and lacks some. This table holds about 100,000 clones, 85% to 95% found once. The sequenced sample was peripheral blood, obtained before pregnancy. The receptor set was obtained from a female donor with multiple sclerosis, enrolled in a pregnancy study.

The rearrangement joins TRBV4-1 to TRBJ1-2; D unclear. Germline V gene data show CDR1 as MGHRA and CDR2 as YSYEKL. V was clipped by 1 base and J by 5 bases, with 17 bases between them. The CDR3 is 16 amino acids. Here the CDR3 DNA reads TGCGCCAGCAGCCAAGTCGAAACGTCCCCGAGTTATGGCTACACCTTC. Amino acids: CASSQVETSPSYGYTF.

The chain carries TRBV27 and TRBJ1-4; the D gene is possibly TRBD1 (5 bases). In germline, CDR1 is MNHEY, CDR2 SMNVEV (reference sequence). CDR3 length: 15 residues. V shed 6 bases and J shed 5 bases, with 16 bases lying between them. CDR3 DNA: TGTGCCAGCAGGGTGTTTCCGGGGGAGAATGAAAAACTGTTTTTT. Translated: CASRVFPGENEKLFF.

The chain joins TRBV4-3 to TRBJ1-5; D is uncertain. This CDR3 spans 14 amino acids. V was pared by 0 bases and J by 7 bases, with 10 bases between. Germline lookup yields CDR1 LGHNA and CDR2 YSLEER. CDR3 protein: CASSQELRSQPQHF. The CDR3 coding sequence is TGCGCCAGCAGCCAAGAGCTGCGGTCGCAGCCCCAGCATTTT.

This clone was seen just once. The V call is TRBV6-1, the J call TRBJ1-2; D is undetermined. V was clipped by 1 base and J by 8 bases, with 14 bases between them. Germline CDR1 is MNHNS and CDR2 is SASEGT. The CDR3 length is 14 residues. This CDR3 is CASSEVSGIGGYTF. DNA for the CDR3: TGTGCCAGCAGTGAAGTATCTGGAATCGGGGGCTACACCTTC.

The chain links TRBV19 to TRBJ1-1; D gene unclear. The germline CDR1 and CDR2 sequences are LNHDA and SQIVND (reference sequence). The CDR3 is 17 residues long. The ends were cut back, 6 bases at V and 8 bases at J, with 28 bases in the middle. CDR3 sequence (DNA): TGTGCCAGTAGCCAGAATCAACGTGTCTTGCCGGCGCGGGAAGCTTTCTTT. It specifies CASSQNQRVLPAREAFF.